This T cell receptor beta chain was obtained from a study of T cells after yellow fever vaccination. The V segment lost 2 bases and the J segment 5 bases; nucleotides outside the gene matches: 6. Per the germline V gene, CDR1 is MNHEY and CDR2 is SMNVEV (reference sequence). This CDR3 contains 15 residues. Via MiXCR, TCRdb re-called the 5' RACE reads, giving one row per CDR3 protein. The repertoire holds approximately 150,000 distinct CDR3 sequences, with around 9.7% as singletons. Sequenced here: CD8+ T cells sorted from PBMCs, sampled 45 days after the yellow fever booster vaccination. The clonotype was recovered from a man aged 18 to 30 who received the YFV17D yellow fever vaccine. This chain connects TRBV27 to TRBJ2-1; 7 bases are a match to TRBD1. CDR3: CASSLRQGPHNEQFF. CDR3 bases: TGTGCCAGCAGTTTAAGACAGGGCCCCCACAATGAGCAGTTCTTC.